What follows are 21 T cell receptor beta chains derived from one specimen sequenced in a study of vaccination and CD4 T cells after COVID-19. No antigen has been assigned to these receptors. Cultured CD4+ T cell DNA was sequenced using the Oncomine TCR Beta short-read assay. TCRdb re-analysed the PCR reads in MiXCR, keeping a single row per CDR3 protein. The table shows 9,500 to 15,000 distinct CDR3 sequences, with 45% to 50% occurring only once. The treatment denotes: roughly ten-day PBMC culture with coronavirus spike peptide pools or control peptides (ViraFEST assay). The sequencing sample was made of CD4+ T cells from blood, cultured in vitro. The source of these receptors is a human donor who had recovered from COVID-19.

The chain uses TRBV10-3 and TRBJ1-1, with D unresolved. The CDR3 extends over 12 amino acids. The V end lost 2 bases, the J end lost 5 bases, and 6 bases lay between the germline ends. Germline V gene sequence: CDR1 ENHRY, CDR2 SYGVKD. CDR3 region: CAISEPGTEAFF. The CDR3 DNA follows: TGTGCCATCAGTGAGCCGGGGACTGAAGCTTTCTTT.

The rearrangement links TRBV7-2 to TRBJ1-2, with D perhaps matching TRBD1 (6 bases). With 2 bases removed from V and 0 bases from J, the gap between germline ends came to 10 bases. The CDR3 contains 15 residues. Germline loops: CDR1 SGHTA, CDR2 FQGNSA. As DNA, the CDR3 is TGTGCCAGCAGCTTATCGGGGGCTTCTAACTATGGCTACACCTTC. It translates to CASSLSGASNYGYTF.

The V and J genes are TRBV20-1 and TRBJ1-6; 7 bases are a match to TRBD1. The trim removed 3 bases at V and 4 bases at J, leaving 9 bases unmatched. CDR1 is DFQATT, CDR2 SNEGSKA, per germline (reference sequence). The CDR3 has 16 amino acids. CDR3 protein: CSASPGTEPYNSPLHF. The CDR3 nucleotides read TGCAGTGCTAGCCCCGGGACAGAACCATATAATTCACCCCTCCACTTT.

This rearrangement joins TRBV5-4 to TRBJ1-6; no reliable D call. In germline, CDR1 is SGHNT, CDR2 YYREEE (reference sequence). The CDR3 runs to 13 residues. Trimming cost V 2 bases and J 5 bases, with 5 bases left between them. CDR3 residues: CASSLTDNSPLHF. The CDR3 coding sequence is TGTGCCAGCAGCTTAACGGATAATTCACCCCTCCACTTT.

V gene TRBV19 combines with J gene TRBJ1-1; a possible D gene is TRBD1 (5 bases). V was trimmed by 6 bases and J by 0 bases, leaving 11 bases between them. CDR1 is LNHDA and CDR2 is SQIVND in the germline V gene (reference sequence). The CDR3 has 14 residues. For the CDR3, the DNA is TGTGCCAGTAGCCAGGGACGGATGAACACTGAAGCTTTCTTT. It encodes CASSQGRMNTEAFF.

This chain links TRBV12-3 or TRBV12-4 with TRBJ1-5; D not resolved. This CDR3 spans 13 amino acids. Trimming took off 3 bases at V and 3 bases at J, with 6 bases between the two ends. CDR3 residues: CASSFGDNQPQHF. Written as DNA, the CDR3 is TGTGCCAGCAGTTTTGGAGACAATCAGCCCCAGCATTTT.

The genes are TRBV5-4 and TRBJ2-3, with a tentative D call TRBD2 (5 bases). This CDR3 comprises 13 residues. Germline V CDR1 and CDR2: SGHNT, YYREEE (reference sequence). V was trimmed by 2 bases and J by 5 bases, leaving 9 bases between them. CDR3 in DNA: TGTGCCAGCAGCTTCCCGGGGAAAGATACGCAGTATTTT. It specifies CASSFPGKDTQYF.

The rearrangement joins TRBV19 to TRBJ1-2; unclear D gene. CDR3 length: 14 amino acids. V dropped 6 bases and J dropped 3 bases, with 14 bases sitting between them. Germline V lookup: CDR1 LNHDA, CDR2 SQIVND (reference sequence). CDR3 sequence: CASRRFAADYGYTF. The CDR3 DNA is TGTGCCAGTAGAAGGTTCGCAGCGGACTATGGCTACACCTTC.

This clonotype has just a few counts. This chain links TRBV6-1 with TRBJ1-2; 7 bases agree with TRBD1. The ends lost 2 bases at V and 1 base at J; junction bases unmatched: 10. Germline CDR1 is MNHNS and CDR2 is SASEGT. The CDR3 runs 17 residues. The DNA for the CDR3 is TGTGCCAGCAGTGAATTTCAAGGGACAGCGGATAACTATGGCTACACCTTC. This gives the protein CASSEFQGTADNYGYTF.

In this sample, this clonotype turned up a few times. The CDR3 nucleotides are TGCAGTGCTAACAGGGGTGATCAGCCCCAGCATTTT. Its protein is CSANRGDQPQHF. This chain joins TRBV20-1 and TRBJ1-5; 7 bases map to TRBD1. The germline V gene has CDR1 DFQATT and CDR2 SNEGSKA (reference sequence). The J segment lost 5 bases and the V segment lost 4 bases, leaving 2 bases of the junction unmatched. This CDR3 contains 12 residues.

The rearrangement uses TRBV11-1 and TRBJ2-5; a weak D match, TRBD2 (6 bases). This CDR3 region has 15 residues. The germline V gene has CDR1 SGHAT and CDR2 FQDESV (reference sequence). V was pared by 2 bases and J by 5 bases, with 15 bases between. The CDR3 loop is CASSLFVRAGETQYF. The CDR3 bases are TGTGCCAGCAGCTTATTTGTCCGCGCGGGGGAGACCCAGTACTTC.

This clonotype was seen more than once but under ten times. V gene TRBV19 combines with J gene TRBJ2-1; possible D gene TRBD2, 5 bases. With 10 bases removed from V and 5 bases from J, the gap between germline ends came to 15 bases. This CDR3 comprises 13 residues. Germline V lookup: CDR1 LNHDA, CDR2 SQIVND (reference sequence). The CDR3 is CATRQDSNNEQFF. CDR3 nucleotide sequence: TGTGCCACCCGTCAGGACTCGAACAATGAGCAGTTCTTC.

The CDR3 sequence: CASSTRSTLQNQPQHF. CDR3 DNA sequence: TGTGCCAGTAGTACACGATCCACCCTACAGAATCAGCCCCAGCATTTT. J is TRBJ1-5 and V is TRBV19, with D uncertain. V was trimmed by 4 bases and J by 4 bases, leaving 17 bases between them. The germline V gene has CDR1 LNHDA and CDR2 SQIVND (reference sequence). This CDR3 has 16 amino acids. Supplemented by reference TRBV19 and TRBJ1-5, the full variable domain reads DGGITQSPKYLFRKEGQNVTLSCEQNLNHDAMYWYRQDPGQGLRLIYYSQIVNDFQKGDIAEGYSVSREKKESFPLTVTSAQKNPTAFYLCASSTRSTLQNQPQHFGDGTRLSIL.

This clonotype was observed a few times. The chain couples TRBV10-3 to TRBJ1-2, with 7 bases fitting TRBD1. Unmatched junction bases numbered 6, after V lost 2 bases and J lost 0 bases. This CDR3 has 16 residues. CDR1 is ENHRY, CDR2 SYGVKD, per germline. The CDR3 loop reads CAISEGWQGANYGYTF. For the CDR3, the DNA is TGTGCCATCAGTGAGGGGTGGCAGGGGGCTAACTATGGCTACACCTTC.

This clonotype is termed medium-sized (0.01 to 0.1%). The CDR3 region has the DNA TGTGCCAGTAGTAGTGGGTACAAATCCTACGAGCAGTACTTC. This translates into CASSSGYKSYEQYF. The rearrangement links TRBV19 to TRBJ2-7, with D unresolved. V was shortened by 4 bases and J by 1 base, with 11 bases between the two germline ends. Per the germline V gene, CDR1 is LNHDA and CDR2 is SQIVND (reference sequence). This CDR3 is built from 14 residues.

This clonotype was counted a few times. The V gene is TRBV20-1, the J gene TRBJ2-7; 9 positions agree with TRBD2. The CDR3 runs 19 residues. The ends lost 3 bases at V and 2 bases at J; junction bases unmatched: 20. Per germline, CDR1 DFQATT and CDR2 SNEGSKA (reference sequence). Here the CDR3 DNA reads TGCAGTGCTAGGCCTTCACAGGGGCTAGCGGGACTCACCACCTACGAGCAGTACTTC. It codes for CSARPSQGLAGLTTYEQYF.

The chain links TRBV7-8 to TRBJ1-1, with D possibly matching TRBD1 (6 bases). CDR1 is SGHVS and CDR2 is FQNEAQ in the germline V gene. The ends were cut back, 7 bases at V and 5 bases at J, with 20 bases in the middle. This CDR3 contains 15 residues. This chain's CDR3 is CASTPVGAEGTEAFF. CDR3 coding DNA: TGTGCCAGCACCCCAGTGGGGGCGGAAGGGACTGAAGCTTTCTTT. The complete variable domain, with remaining parts taken from reference TRBV7-8 and TRBJ1-1, reads GAGVSQSPRYKVAKRGQDVALRCDPISGHVSLFWYQQALGQGPEFLTYFQNEAQLDKSGLPSDRFFAERPEGSVSTLKIQRTQQEDSAVYLCASTPVGAEGTEAFFGQGTRLTVV.

The V call is TRBV18, the J call TRBJ1-3; no firm D call. The ends were cut back, 1 base at V and 2 bases at J, with 9 bases in the middle. The CDR3 extends over 15 amino acids. Germline V gene lookup returns CDR1 KGHSH and CDR2 LQKENI. This CDR3 reads CASSPRGGPGNTIYF. The CDR3 DNA follows: TGTGCCAGCTCACCACGCGGAGGCCCTGGAAACACCATATATTTT.

This clonotype came up once. The chain employs TRBV6-1 and TRBJ2-5; 10 bases line up with TRBD1. With 6 bases clipped from V and 5 bases from J, the junction kept 3 bases outside the gene matches. The germline gives CDR1 MNHNS, CDR2 SASEGT. This CDR3 is built from 13 residues. Here the CDR3 DNA reads TGTGCCAGCAGGACAGGGGGCGTGGAGACCCAGTACTTC. It translates to CASRTGGVETQYF.

There are a few counts of this clonotype. CDR3 amino acids: CASSPGPIQGLLYGYTF. CDR3 coding DNA: TGTGCCAGCAGCCCGGGCCCGATACAGGGCCTCTTATATGGCTACACCTTC. The chain couples TRBV7-3 to TRBJ1-2; possibly TRBD1 for D (6 bases). This CDR3 spans 17 amino acids. From germline, CDR1 is SGHTA and CDR2 FQGTGA. The V end was cut by 5 bases, the J end by 5 bases, with 24 bases between.

This clonotype turned up a few times. This chain connects TRBV20-1 to TRBJ1-1; no definite D call. Germline V lookup: CDR1 DFQATT, CDR2 SNEGSKA (reference sequence). This CDR3 is 11 amino acids long. Trimming took off 1 base at V and 5 bases at J, with 5 bases between the two ends. The CDR3 reads CSARGVTEAFF. CDR3 sequence (DNA): TGCAGTGCTAGAGGGGTTACTGAAGCTTTCTTT.